The 31 T cell receptor beta chains reported below all come from one sample, sequenced in a study of identical twins. Each CDR3 protein gets one entry after TCRdb re-called the 5' RACE reads with MiXCR. This sample carries approximately 220,000 distinct CDR3 sequences, 7.5% of them seen once, and the ten largest clones take around 1.8%. The same sample was also used in a study of yellow fever vaccine responses in identical twins.

Sequenced sample: memory (CD45RO+) T cells sorted from blood. These receptors all stem from a woman between 18 and 29 years old in good health.

This rearrangement joins TRBV14 to TRBJ2-2, with TRBD2 identical over 8 bases. The V gene end was trimmed by 4 bases and the J gene end by 4 bases; junction bases not matched to a gene: 23. This CDR3 comprises 21 residues. The V gene's germline CDR1 is SGHDN and CDR2 FVKESK. In nucleotides, the CDR3 is TGTGCCAGCAGCCCTCGGGCGGGAGGTACGCCGGAGCAGATTCCCACCGGGGAGCTGTTTTTT. Protein: CASSPRAGGTPEQIPTGELFF.

The table lists this clonotype with many counts. The chain links TRBV7-9 to TRBJ1-2; the match to TRBD1 covers 7 bases. Germline CDR1 is SEHNR and CDR2 is FQNEAQ (reference sequence). The V segment lost 1 base and the J segment 4 bases; nucleotides outside the gene matches: 9. The CDR3 has 16 amino acids. CDR3 amino acids: CASSLVRAGGTYGYTF. The CDR3 bases are TGTGCCAGCAGCTTAGTACGGGCAGGGGGGACCTATGGCTACACCTTC.

This clonotype was observed at least ten times. V gene TRBV12-3 or TRBV12-4 combines with J gene TRBJ1-6; perhaps TRBD1 as D (6 bases). Trimming cost V 5 bases and J 6 bases, with 11 bases left between them. This CDR3 region has 14 residues. The chain's CDR3 is CASSPDSRNSPLHF. CDR3 nucleotides: TGTGCCAGCAGTCCGGACAGCCGTAATTCACCCCTCCACTTT.

V gene TRBV4-1 combines with J gene TRBJ2-2; 7 nucleotides align to TRBD2. J gave up 6 bases and V 3 bases, and 10 bases lay outside the gene matches. The germline V gene encodes CDR1 MGHRA and CDR2 YSYEKL. The CDR3 runs to 16 residues. CDR3 bases: TGCGCCAGCAGCCACTCACTAGCGAAAGGGTCCGGGGAGCTGTTTTTT. As protein: CASSHSLAKGSGELFF.

This clonotype was observed a few times. The rearrangement joins TRBV7-2 to TRBJ2-1; 16 bases match TRBD2. The V gene end was trimmed by 5 bases and the J gene end by 10 bases; junction bases not matched to a gene: 8. CDR3 length: 16 residues. Germline CDR1 reads SGHTA; CDR2 reads FQGNSA. Here the CDR3 DNA reads TGTGCCAGCAGCCTCGGGACTAGCGGGGGGGCTTGGGAGCAGTTCTTC. This gives the protein CASSLGTSGGAWEQFF.

The chain employs TRBV10-3 and TRBJ1-2; no definite D call. The germline CDR1 and CDR2 sequences are ENHRY and SYGVKD. The V end was cut by 4 bases, the J end by 8 bases, with 20 bases between. The CDR3 consists of 15 residues. As DNA, the CDR3 is TGTGCCATCAGTGCCCTTAGGGCGCAGGCGAACGGCTACACCTTC. Protein product: CAISALRAQANGYTF.

There are a few counts of this clonotype. The J gene is TRBJ1-3, the V gene TRBV7-8; weak D call: TRBD1 (6 bases). CDR3 length: 14 amino acids. V lost 5 bases and J 2 bases, leaving 10 bases between the germline ends. Germline values: CDR1 SGHVS, CDR2 FQNEAQ. The CDR3 here is CASSGEGAGNTIYF. The CDR3, as DNA: TGTGCCAGCAGCGGTGAGGGGGCTGGAAACACCATATATTTT.

This chain joins TRBV7-3 and TRBJ2-5; 9 bases are a match to TRBD2. From germline, CDR1 is SGHTA and CDR2 FQGTGA. The CDR3 covers 15 residues. V shed 2 bases, J shed 3 bases, and the junction held 4 bases outside the gene matches. This CDR3 reads CASSLGGGAEETQYF. The CDR3 DNA follows: TGTGCCAGCAGCTTAGGCGGGGGGGCCGAAGAGACCCAGTACTTC. The entire variable domain, with the rest obtained from reference TRBV7-3 and TRBJ2-5, is as follows: GAGVSQTPSNKVTEKGKYVELRCDPISGHTALYWYRQSLGQGPEFLIYFQGTGAADDSGLPNDRFFAVRPEGSVSTLKIQRTERGDSAVYLCASSLGGGAEETQYFGPGTRLLVL.

The sample holds many counts of this clonotype. Written as DNA, the CDR3 is TGTGCCACCAGCAGGGAACAATTGGGGTACAATGAGCAGTTCTTC. Translation: CATSREQLGYNEQFF. V usage is TRBV15 and J usage is TRBJ2-1; D gene uncertain. Germline CDR1 LNHNV, CDR2 YYDKDF (reference sequence). Trimming stripped 3 bases from V and 4 bases from J, with 13 bases between. The CDR3 totals 15 residues.

This rearrangement joins TRBV4-2 to TRBJ1-3; D unclear. V was trimmed by 0 bases and J by 1 base, leaving 7 bases between them. The CDR3 extends over 15 amino acids. Germline-derived CDR1 and CDR2 are LGHNA and YNFKEQ. CDR3 amino acids: CASSQEGGSGNTIYF. The DNA of the CDR3 is TGTGCCAGCAGCCAAGAAGGAGGATCTGGAAACACCATATATTTT.

This clonotype occurred many times. The V and J genes are TRBV29-1 and TRBJ1-5; 11 nucleotides align to TRBD1. V was clipped by 6 bases and J by 6 bases; unmatched bases: 4. The germline V gene encodes CDR1 SQVTM and CDR2 ANQGSEA. The CDR3 runs to 13 residues. This CDR3 reads CSVGQGASQPQHF. Written as DNA, the CDR3 is TGCAGCGTCGGACAGGGGGCGTCTCAGCCCCAGCATTTT.

This clonotype occurred a few times. V and J are TRBV5-1 and TRBJ1-1; D is ambiguous. The CDR3 contains 14 residues. Germline assignment: CDR1 SGHRS and CDR2 YFSETQ. Trimming took off 1 base at V and 1 base at J, with 8 bases between the two ends. CDR3 residues: CASSLIGGNTEAFF. In DNA form, the CDR3 reads TGCGCCAGCAGCTTGATCGGAGGGAACACTGAAGCTTTCTTT.

There are many counts of this clonotype. V and J are TRBV29-1 and TRBJ1-5; TRBD1 is a possible D gene (5 bases). The V and J ends lost 4 bases and 1 base respectively, with 8 bases between them. CDR1 is SQVTM and CDR2 is ANQGSEA in the germline V gene. The CDR3 length is 13 residues. CDR3 bases: TGCAGCGTTGGACAGACCAGCAATCAGCCCCAGCATTTT. Translating gives CSVGQTSNQPQHF.

This clonotype was recorded many times. The rearrangement links TRBV27 to TRBJ2-2; D is perhaps TRBD2 (6 bases). The CDR3 length is 15 residues. Trimming stripped 3 bases from V and 6 bases from J, with 14 bases between. Looked up from germline, CDR1 is MNHEY and CDR2 is SMNVEV (reference sequence). The CDR3 protein is CASSFTSSTAGELFF. The DNA for the CDR3 is TGTGCCAGCAGTTTCACTAGCAGTACCGCCGGGGAGCTGTTTTTT.

At least ten counts were recorded for this clonotype. The V gene is TRBV18, the J gene TRBJ2-7; D is tentatively TRBD1 or TRBD2 (5 bases each). Germline V gives CDR1 KGHSH, CDR2 LQKENI. The CDR3 covers 14 residues. V lost 0 bases, J lost 4 bases, and 10 bases lay in between. CDR3 bases: TGTGCCAGCTCACCACCGGGGGTGGTTTACGAGCAGTACTTC. Its protein is CASSPPGVVYEQYF.

The V gene is TRBV7-8, the J gene TRBJ2-7; no definite D call. Germline V gene data show CDR1 as SGHVS and CDR2 as FQNEAQ. V lost 2 bases to trimming and J lost 5 bases, with 10 bases between them. This CDR3 spans 13 amino acids. The CDR3 nucleotides are TGTGCCAGCAGCTTAAATAGACTCGACGAGCAGTACTTC. It yields the protein CASSLNRLDEQYF.

This clonotype showed up just a few times. CDR3 nucleotide sequence: TGTGCCAGCAGCCCGGGACAGCGCCTTAATGAAAAACTGTTTTTT. It codes for CASSPGQRLNEKLFF. The chain combines TRBV5-8 with TRBJ1-4, with 7 bases aligning to TRBD1. After removal of 4 bases from V and 4 bases from J, the junction contained 7 bases not matched to a gene. The CDR3 runs to 15 residues. Germline values: CDR1 SGHTS, CDR2 YDEGEE.

This clonotype was seen only a few times. The genes are TRBV7-2 and TRBJ2-3, with D perhaps matching TRBD2 (6 bases). The CDR3 covers 16 residues. CDR1 and CDR2 (germline): SGHTA, FQGNSA. Trimming took 3 bases from V and 4 from J, leaving 17 bases between them. CDR3 coding DNA: TGTGCCAGCAGCTTTAGAGGAGGGGCGTGGGCAGATACGCAGTATTTT. Protein product: CASSFRGGAWADTQYF.

This clonotype was seen at least ten times. The rearrangement links TRBV20-1 to TRBJ1-5, with TRBD1 as a possible D gene (6 bases). V lost 6 bases and J 4 bases, leaving 19 bases between the germline ends. The CDR3 is 15 amino acids. Germline assignment: CDR1 DFQATT and CDR2 SNEGSKA (reference sequence). The CDR3 region has the DNA TGCAGTGCCGCACACGGGGGGCTCGGGAATCAGCCCCAGCATTTT. Translated: CSAAHGGLGNQPQHF.

Ten or more counts support this clonotype. The chain couples TRBV25-1 to TRBJ2-1, with 8 positions matching TRBD2. Per germline, CDR1 MGHDK and CDR2 SYGVNS. V trimming: 3 bases; J trimming: 0 bases; junction bases outside the gene matches: 13. This CDR3 has 19 amino acids. The CDR3 protein is CASSDGLAGAVSSYNEQFF. As DNA, the CDR3 is TGTGCCAGCAGTGACGGGCTAGCGGGCGCTGTTAGCTCCTACAATGAGCAGTTCTTC.

Ten or more counts support this clonotype. This chain links TRBV3-1 with TRBJ2-7, with 7 bases aligning to TRBD1. Germline CDR1 is LGHDT and CDR2 is YNNKEL (reference sequence). This CDR3 has 13 amino acids. V trimming: 4 bases; J trimming: 5 bases; junction bases outside the gene matches: 5. DNA for the CDR3: TGTGCCAGCAGCCCCACAGGGGCGAACGAGCAGTACTTC. Its protein is CASSPTGANEQYF.

This chain links TRBV12-3 or TRBV12-4 with TRBJ1-2; D might be TRBD1 (6 bases). Trimming removed 7 bases at V and 5 bases at J, with 11 bases between. The CDR3 covers 12 residues. CDR3 sequence (DNA): TGTGCCAGCAAAGGGGGTTTTTATGGCTACACCTTC. Protein product: CASKGGFYGYTF.

In this sample, this clonotype turned up once. V is TRBV2 and J is TRBJ2-1; 7 positions agree with TRBD2. Germline V gene sequence: CDR1 SNHLY, CDR2 FYNNEI. CDR3 size: 14 residues. Trimming cost V 1 base and J 8 bases; bases outside gene matches: 5. The CDR3 loop reads CASSEGREWHEQFF. CDR3 coding DNA: TGTGCCAGCAGTGAAGGGCGGGAGTGGCATGAGCAGTTCTTC.

This chain joins TRBV12-3 or TRBV12-4 and TRBJ1-2, with 7 bases identical to TRBD1. The CDR3 sequence is 15 residues long. After removal of 0 bases from V and 6 bases from J, the junction contained 7 bases not matched to a gene. This chain's CDR3 is CASSLAGQEVHGYTF. The CDR3 DNA reads as TGTGCCAGCAGTTTAGCAGGACAGGAGGTTCATGGCTACACCTTC.

The chain couples TRBV7-2 to TRBJ2-1, with 7 bases matching TRBD1. The CDR3 spans 16 residues. Losses at the gene ends were 0 bases for V and 2 bases for J; bases not matched to a gene: 4. In germline, CDR1 is SGHTA, CDR2 FQGNSA. This chain's CDR3 is CASSLAVTGTYNEQFF. Here the CDR3 DNA reads TGTGCCAGCAGCTTAGCTGTGACAGGGACCTACAATGAGCAGTTCTTC.

The V and J genes are TRBV6-4 and TRBJ1-6; unclear D gene. This CDR3 contains 13 residues. Trimming removed 2 bases from V and 4 bases from J, with 3 bases in between. CDR1 and CDR2 (germline): MRHNA, SNTAGT. The CDR3, as DNA: TGTGCCAGCAGTGACGGGTATAATTCACCCCTCCACTTT. This sequence encodes CASSDGYNSPLHF.

The V and J genes are TRBV19 and TRBJ1-6; 7 nucleotides match TRBD1. The germline V gene has CDR1 LNHDA and CDR2 SQIVND (reference sequence). V lost 5 bases, J lost 6 bases, and 4 bases stayed unmatched. The CDR3 contains 14 residues. CDR3 residues: CASSRTGPNSPLHF. In DNA, the CDR3 is TGTGCCAGTAGTCGGACAGGCCCTAATTCACCCCTCCACTTT.

V and J are TRBV7-6 and TRBJ2-1; no firm D call. Germline V gene sequence: CDR1 SGHVS, CDR2 FNYEAQ. The CDR3 sequence is 17 residues long. Trimming removed 4 bases from V and 5 bases from J, with 21 bases in between. This CDR3 is CASSSPGPGATHNEQFF. As DNA, the CDR3 is TGTGCCAGCAGCTCACCGGGTCCAGGAGCCACCCACAATGAGCAGTTCTTC.

In this sample, this clonotype turned up many times. This chain links TRBV10-2 with TRBJ2-2, with D unclear. Trimming stripped 5 bases from V and 4 bases from J, with 8 bases between. The CDR3 extends over 13 amino acids. Per the germline V gene, CDR1 is WSHSY and CDR2 is SAAADI. In DNA form, the CDR3 reads TGCGCCAGCAGTCTGACTCCCACCGGGGAGCTGTTTTTT. Amino acids: CASSLTPTGELFF.

There are a few counts of this clonotype. The V gene is TRBV6-5, the J gene TRBJ2-1, with TRBD2 matching 9 bases. Germline CDR1 and CDR2: MNHEY and SVGAGI. The CDR3 spans 16 residues. Unmatched junction bases numbered 12, after V lost 0 bases and J lost 12 bases. Written as DNA, the CDR3 is TGTGCCAGCAGTTACTCCGGAACTAGCGGGCCCAGATCGCAGTTCTTC. It yields the protein CASSYSGTSGPRSQFF.

The chain has TRBV6-1 and TRBJ2-7, with 7 bases that match TRBD2. The germline CDR1 and CDR2 sequences are MNHNS and SASEGT. With 3 bases clipped from V and 3 bases from J, the junction kept 8 bases outside the gene matches. The CDR3 sequence is 15 residues long. Here the CDR3 reads CASSDLAVQNYEQYF. The CDR3 DNA reads as TGTGCCAGCAGTGATCTAGCGGTGCAAAACTACGAGCAGTACTTC.